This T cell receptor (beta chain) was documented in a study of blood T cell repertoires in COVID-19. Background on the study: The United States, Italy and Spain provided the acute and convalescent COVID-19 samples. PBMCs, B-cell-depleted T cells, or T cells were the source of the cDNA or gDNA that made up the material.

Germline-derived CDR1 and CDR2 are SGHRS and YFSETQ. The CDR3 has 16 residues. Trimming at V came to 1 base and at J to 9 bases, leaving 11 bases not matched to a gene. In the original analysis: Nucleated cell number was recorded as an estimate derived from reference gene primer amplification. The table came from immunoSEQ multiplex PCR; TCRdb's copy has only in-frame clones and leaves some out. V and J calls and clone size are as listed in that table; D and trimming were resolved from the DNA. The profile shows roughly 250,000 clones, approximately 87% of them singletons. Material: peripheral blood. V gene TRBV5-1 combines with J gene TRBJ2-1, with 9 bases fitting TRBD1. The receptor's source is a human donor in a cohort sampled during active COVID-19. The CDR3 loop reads CASSLNRGRRVGEQFF. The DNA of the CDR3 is TGCGCCAGCAGCTTGAACAGGGGGCGTCGGGTGGGTGAGCAGTTCTTC.